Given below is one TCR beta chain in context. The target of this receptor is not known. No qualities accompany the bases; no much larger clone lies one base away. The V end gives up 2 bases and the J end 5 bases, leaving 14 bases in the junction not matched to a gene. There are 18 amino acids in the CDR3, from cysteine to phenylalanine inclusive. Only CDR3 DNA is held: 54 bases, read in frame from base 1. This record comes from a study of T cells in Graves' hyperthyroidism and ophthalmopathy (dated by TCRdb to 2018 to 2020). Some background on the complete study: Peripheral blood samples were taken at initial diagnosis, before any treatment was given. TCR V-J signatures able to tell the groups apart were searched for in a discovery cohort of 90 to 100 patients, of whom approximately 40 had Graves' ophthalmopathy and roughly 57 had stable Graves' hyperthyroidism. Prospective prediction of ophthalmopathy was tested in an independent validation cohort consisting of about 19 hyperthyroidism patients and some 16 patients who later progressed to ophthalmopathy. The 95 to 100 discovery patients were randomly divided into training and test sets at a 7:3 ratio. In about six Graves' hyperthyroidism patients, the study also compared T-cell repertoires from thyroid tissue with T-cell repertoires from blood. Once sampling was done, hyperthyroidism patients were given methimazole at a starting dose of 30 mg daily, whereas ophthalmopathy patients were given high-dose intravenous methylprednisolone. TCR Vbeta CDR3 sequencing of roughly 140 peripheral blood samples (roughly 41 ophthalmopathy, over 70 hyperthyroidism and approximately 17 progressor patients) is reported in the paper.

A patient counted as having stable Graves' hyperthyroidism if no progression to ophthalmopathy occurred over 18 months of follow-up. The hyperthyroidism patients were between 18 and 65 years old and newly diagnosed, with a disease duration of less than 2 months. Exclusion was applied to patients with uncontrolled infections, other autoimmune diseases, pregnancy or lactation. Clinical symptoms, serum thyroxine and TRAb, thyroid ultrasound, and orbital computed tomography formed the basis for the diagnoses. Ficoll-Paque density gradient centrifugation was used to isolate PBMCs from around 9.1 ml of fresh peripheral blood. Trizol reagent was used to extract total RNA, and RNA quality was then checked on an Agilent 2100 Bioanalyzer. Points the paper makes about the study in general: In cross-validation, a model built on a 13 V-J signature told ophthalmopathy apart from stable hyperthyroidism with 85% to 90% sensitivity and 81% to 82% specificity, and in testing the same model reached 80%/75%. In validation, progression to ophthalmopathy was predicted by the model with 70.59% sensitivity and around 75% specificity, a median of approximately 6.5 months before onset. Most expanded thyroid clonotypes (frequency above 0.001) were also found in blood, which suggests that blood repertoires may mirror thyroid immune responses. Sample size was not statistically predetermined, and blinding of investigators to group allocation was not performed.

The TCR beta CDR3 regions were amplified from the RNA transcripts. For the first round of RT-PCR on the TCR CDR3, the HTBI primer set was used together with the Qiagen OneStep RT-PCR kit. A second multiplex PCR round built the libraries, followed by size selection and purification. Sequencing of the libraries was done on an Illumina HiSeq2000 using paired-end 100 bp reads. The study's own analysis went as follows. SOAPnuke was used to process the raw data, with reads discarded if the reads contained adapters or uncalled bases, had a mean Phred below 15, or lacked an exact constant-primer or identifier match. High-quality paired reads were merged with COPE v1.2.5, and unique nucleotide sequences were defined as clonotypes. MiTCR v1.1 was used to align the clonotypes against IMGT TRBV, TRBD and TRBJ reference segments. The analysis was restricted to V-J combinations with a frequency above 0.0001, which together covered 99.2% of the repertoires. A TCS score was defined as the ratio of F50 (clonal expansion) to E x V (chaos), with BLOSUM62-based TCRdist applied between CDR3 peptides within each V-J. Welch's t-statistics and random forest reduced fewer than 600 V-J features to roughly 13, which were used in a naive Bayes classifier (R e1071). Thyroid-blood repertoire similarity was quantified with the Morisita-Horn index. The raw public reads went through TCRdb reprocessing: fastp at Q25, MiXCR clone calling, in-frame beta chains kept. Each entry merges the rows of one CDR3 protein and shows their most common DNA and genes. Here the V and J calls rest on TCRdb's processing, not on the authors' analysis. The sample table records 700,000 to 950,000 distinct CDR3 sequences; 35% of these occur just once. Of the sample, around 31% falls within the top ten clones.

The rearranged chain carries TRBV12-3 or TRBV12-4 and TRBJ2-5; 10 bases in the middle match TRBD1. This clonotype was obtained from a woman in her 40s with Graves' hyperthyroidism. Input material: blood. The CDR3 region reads CASSLLQTGGARKETQYF. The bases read TGTGCCAGCAGTTTACTCCAGACAGGGGGCGCGAGGAAGGAGACCCAGTACTTC.